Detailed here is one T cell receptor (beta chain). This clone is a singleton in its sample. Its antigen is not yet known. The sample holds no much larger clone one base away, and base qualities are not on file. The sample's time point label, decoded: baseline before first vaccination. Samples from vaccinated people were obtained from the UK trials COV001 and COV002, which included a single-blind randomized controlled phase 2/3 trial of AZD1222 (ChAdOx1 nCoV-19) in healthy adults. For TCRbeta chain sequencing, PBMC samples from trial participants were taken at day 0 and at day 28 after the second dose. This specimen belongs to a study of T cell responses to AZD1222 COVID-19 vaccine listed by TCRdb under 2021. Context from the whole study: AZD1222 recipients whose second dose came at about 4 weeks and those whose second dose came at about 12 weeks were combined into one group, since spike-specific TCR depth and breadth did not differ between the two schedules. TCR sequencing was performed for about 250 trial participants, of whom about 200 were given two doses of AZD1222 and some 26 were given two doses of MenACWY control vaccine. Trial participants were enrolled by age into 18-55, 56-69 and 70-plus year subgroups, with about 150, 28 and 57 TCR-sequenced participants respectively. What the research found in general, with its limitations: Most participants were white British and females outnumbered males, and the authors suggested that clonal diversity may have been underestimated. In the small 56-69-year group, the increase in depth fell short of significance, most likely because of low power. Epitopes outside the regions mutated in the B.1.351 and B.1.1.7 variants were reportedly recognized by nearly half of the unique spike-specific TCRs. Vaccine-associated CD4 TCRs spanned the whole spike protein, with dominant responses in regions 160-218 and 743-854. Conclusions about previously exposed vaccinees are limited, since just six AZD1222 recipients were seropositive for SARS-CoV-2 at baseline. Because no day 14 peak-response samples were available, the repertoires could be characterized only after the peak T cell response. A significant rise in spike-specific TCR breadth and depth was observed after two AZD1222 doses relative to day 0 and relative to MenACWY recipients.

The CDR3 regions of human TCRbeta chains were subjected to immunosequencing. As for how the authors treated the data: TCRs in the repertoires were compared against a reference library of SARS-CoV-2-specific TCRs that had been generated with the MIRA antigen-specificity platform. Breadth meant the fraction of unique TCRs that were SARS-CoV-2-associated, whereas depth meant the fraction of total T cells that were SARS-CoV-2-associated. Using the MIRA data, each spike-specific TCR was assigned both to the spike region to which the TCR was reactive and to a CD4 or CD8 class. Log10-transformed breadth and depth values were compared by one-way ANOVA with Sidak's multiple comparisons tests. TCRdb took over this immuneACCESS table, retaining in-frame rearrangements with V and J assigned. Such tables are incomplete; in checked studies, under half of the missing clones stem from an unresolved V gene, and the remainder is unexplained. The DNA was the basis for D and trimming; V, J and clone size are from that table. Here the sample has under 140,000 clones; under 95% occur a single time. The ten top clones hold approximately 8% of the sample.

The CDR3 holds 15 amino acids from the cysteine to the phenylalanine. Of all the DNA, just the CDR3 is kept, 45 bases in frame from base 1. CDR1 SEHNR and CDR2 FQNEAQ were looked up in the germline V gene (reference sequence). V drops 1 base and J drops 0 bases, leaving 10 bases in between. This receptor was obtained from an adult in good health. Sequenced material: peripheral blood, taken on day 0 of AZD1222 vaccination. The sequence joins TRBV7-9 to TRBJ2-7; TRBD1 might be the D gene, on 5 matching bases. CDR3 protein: CASSLGDSNSYEQYF. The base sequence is TGTGCCAGCAGCTTAGGAGACAGTAACTCCTACGAGCAGTACTTC.